This entry concerns a single TCR beta chain. The Seattle patients joined while their infection was active and were tracked longitudinally afterward. The sample is drawn from a study of blood T cell repertoires in COVID-19. Across the study: Samples of COVID-19 (acute and convalescent) were obtained from the United States, Italy and Spain. The cDNA or gDNA used as material had been derived from T cells, B-cell-depleted T cells, or PBMCs.

CDR3 length: 15 residues. Deletions cut 0 bases from V and 6 bases from J, with 12 bases between. Germline CDR1 is MGHRA and CDR2 is YSYEKL. In the original processing: Estimation of nucleated cell counts relied on the amplification of reference gene primers. Assay used: immunoSEQ multiplex PCR; TCRdb lists only in-frame clones, some missing. V and J calls plus clone size are reproduced from that table; the DNA served to infer D and trimming. Of roughly 160,000 clones in the sample, about 85% were seen once. What was sequenced was peripheral blood. The chain couples TRBV4-1 to TRBJ1-5, with a tentative D call TRBD1 (5 bases). The receptor comes from an elderly man with COVID-19, enrolled during active disease. The CDR3 DNA sequence: TGCGCCAGCAGCCAAGAGGGGCAGGGCACTCAGCCCCAGCATTTT. This sequence encodes CASSQEGQGTQPQHF.